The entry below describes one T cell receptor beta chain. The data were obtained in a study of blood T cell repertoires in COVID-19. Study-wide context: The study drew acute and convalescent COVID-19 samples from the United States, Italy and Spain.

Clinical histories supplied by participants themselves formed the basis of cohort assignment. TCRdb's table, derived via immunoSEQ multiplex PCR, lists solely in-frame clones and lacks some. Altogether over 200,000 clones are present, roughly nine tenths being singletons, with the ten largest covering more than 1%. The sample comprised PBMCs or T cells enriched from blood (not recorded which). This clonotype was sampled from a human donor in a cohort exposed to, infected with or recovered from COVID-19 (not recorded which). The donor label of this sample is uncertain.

The CDR3 sequence is CASLTTVDTEAFF. CDR3 bases: TGTGCCAGCCTAACCACAGTAGACACTGAAGCTTTCTTT. The chain links TRBV21-1 to TRBJ1-1; the table names TRBD1, a call not compared with the DNA. TRBV21-1 is listed as a pseudogene. The CDR3 extends over 13 amino acids.